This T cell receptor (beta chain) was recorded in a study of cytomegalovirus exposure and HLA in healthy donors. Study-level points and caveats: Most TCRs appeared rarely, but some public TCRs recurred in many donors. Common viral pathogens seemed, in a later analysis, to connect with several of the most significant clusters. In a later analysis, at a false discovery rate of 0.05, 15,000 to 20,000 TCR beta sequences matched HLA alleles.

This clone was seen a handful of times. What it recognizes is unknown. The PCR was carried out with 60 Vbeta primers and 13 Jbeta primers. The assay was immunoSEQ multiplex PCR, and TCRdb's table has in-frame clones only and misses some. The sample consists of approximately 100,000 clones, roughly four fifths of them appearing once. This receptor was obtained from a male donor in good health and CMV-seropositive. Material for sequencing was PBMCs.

DNA for the CDR3: TGTGCCAGCAGCGCTGCGACATTCGGCTACGAGCAGTACTTC. Translation: CASSAATFGYEQYF. The chain couples TRBV9 to TRBJ2-7, with no clear D. This CDR3 comprises 14 residues. Germline loops: CDR1 SGDLS, CDR2 YYNGEE. Trimming pared 3 bases from V and 3 bases from J, leaving 13 bases between.